A selection of T cell receptor beta chains follows, all from one sample in a study of T-cell reconstitution after alpha-beta-depleted transplantation in children. Each CDR3 protein gets one entry after TCRdb re-called the PCR reads with MiXCR. This table has around 530,000 distinct CDR3 sequences, over 25% appearing once. The sample in question was PBMCs from the stem cell graft donor, obtained from the stem cell graft. Every receptor here comes from a human donor who donated a stem cell graft to a child with aplastic anemia. Each CDR3 is given with its conserved first and last residue. The D gene is left open where the match is weak. A clone size is listed for some rows: how often the clone was seen (once, few, many), or a class if it is expanded.

D gene: .
clone size: few
V gene: TRBV12-3/TRBV12-4
J gene: TRBJ2-1
CDR3 DNA: TGTGCCAGCAGTTTAGGTCCTAGCGTCAATGAGCAGTTCTTC
CDR3 protein: CASSLGPSVNEQFF

D gene: .
clone size: few
V gene: TRBV4-3
J gene: TRBJ1-2
CDR3 DNA: TGCGCCAGCAGCCAAAGCCTGACAGGTTACTATGGCTACACCTTC
CDR3 protein: CASSQSLTGYYGYTF

D gene: TRBD2
clone size: few
V gene: TRBV11-2
J gene: TRBJ2-1
CDR3 DNA: TGTGCCAGCAGCTTAGATCCGGGACTAGCGGGACGCGATGAGCAGTTCTTC
CDR3 protein: CASSLDPGLAGRDEQFF

D gene: TRBD2
clone size: .
V gene: TRBV7-2
J gene: TRBJ2-2
CDR3 DNA: TGTGCCAGCAGCAAGGGGACTAGCGGGACGAACACCGGGGAGCTGTTTTTT
CDR3 protein: CASSKGTSGTNTGELFF

D gene: .
clone size: .
V gene: TRBV6-2/TRBV6-3
J gene: TRBJ1-5
CDR3 DNA: TGTGCCAGCAGAAATTCTGTCAGCGGGAGCAATCAGCCCCAGCATTTT
CDR3 protein: CASRNSVSGSNQPQHF

D gene: TRBD1
clone size: few
V gene: TRBV13
J gene: TRBJ1-1
CDR3 DNA: TGTGCCAGCAGGTCGGGGACAGGGGTAACTGAAGCTTTCTTT
CDR3 protein: CASRSGTGVTEAFF

D gene: .
clone size: few
V gene: TRBV29-1
J gene: TRBJ1-3
CDR3 DNA: TGCAGCGTTCGCAGCACTGGAAACACCATATATTTT
CDR3 protein: CSVRSTGNTIYF

D gene: .
clone size: .
V gene: TRBV20-1
J gene: TRBJ2-5
CDR3 DNA: TGCAGTGTCCAGGTCATGGAGACCCAGTACTTC
CDR3 protein: CSVQVMETQYF

D gene: TRBD1
clone size: few
V gene: TRBV12-5
J gene: TRBJ2-2
CDR3 DNA: TGTGCTAGTGGTTTGGCTATTACCGGGACAGATAACACCGGGGAGCTGTTTTTT
CDR3 protein: CASGLAITGTDNTGELFF

D gene: TRBD1
clone size: few
V gene: TRBV20-1
J gene: TRBJ2-1
CDR3 DNA: TGCAGTGCCCCACAGGGGGCGAGGAACAATGAGCAGTTCTTC
CDR3 protein: CSAPQGARNNEQFF

D gene: .
clone size: .
V gene: TRBV12-3/TRBV12-4
J gene: TRBJ2-3
CDR3 DNA: TGTGCCAGCAGTTTAGCCAGTGGACGCACAGATACGCAGTATTTT
CDR3 protein: CASSLASGRTDTQYF

D gene: .
clone size: .
V gene: TRBV7-2
J gene: TRBJ2-5
CDR3 DNA: TGTGCCAGCAGCTGGGCAGGGATGGAGACCCAGTACTTC
CDR3 protein: CASSWAGMETQYF

D gene: TRBD1
clone size: few
V gene: TRBV6-1
J gene: TRBJ2-1
CDR3 DNA: TGTGCCAGCAGTGAAGATACAGGGGGCGCCTCCAATGAGCAGTTCTTC
CDR3 protein: CASSEDTGGASNEQFF

D gene: .
clone size: .
V gene: TRBV5-1
J gene: TRBJ1-4
CDR3 DNA: TGCGCCAGCAGCTTGGGGACCCTAAGAGAAAAACTGTTTTTT
CDR3 protein: CASSLGTLREKLFF

D gene: .
clone size: .
V gene: TRBV28
J gene: TRBJ1-1
CDR3 DNA: TGTGCCAGCACCTTGGGGCGGACAAAACTTAGGGACACTGAAGCTTTCTTT
CDR3 protein: CASTLGRTKLRDTEAFF

D gene: .
clone size: .
V gene: TRBV5-1
J gene: TRBJ2-2
CDR3 DNA: TGCGCCAGCAGCTCCTCCCTGGCTAGCTGGAACACCGGGGAGCTGTTTTTT
CDR3 protein: CASSSSLASWNTGELFF

D gene: TRBD2
clone size: .
V gene: TRBV7-8
J gene: TRBJ2-1
CDR3 DNA: TGTGCCAGCAGCTTAGGGGGGACTAGCGGGAGGTACACCTACAATGAGCAGTTCTTC
CDR3 protein: CASSLGGTSGRYTYNEQFF

D gene: .
clone size: .
V gene: TRBV24-1
J gene: TRBJ2-3
CDR3 DNA: TGTGCCACCAGTGATTTGCGAGATAGCACAGATACGCAGTATTTT
CDR3 protein: CATSDLRDSTDTQYF

D gene: .
clone size: once
V gene: TRBV30
J gene: TRBJ2-1
CDR3 DNA: TGTGCCCGGGACGCGGGGCTCCGTGATGAGCAGTTCTTC
CDR3 protein: CARDAGLRDEQFF

D gene: TRBD1
clone size: few
V gene: TRBV7-2
J gene: TRBJ1-4
CDR3 DNA: TGTGCCAGCAGCTCCTGGGACAGGGGCGACGAGGCGGAAAAACTGTTTTTT
CDR3 protein: CASSSWDRGDEAEKLFF